These T cell receptor beta chains were read from a single sample in a study of early T cells in non-severe SARS-CoV-2 infection. TCRdb analysed the 5' RACE reads with MiXCR anew, one entry per CDR3 protein. The data contain about 99,000 distinct CDR3 sequences, 16% of them singletons. Sequencing was carried out using whole blood. These receptors came from an adult who was a healthcare worker with PCR-confirmed SARS-CoV-2 infection or an uninfected control (not recorded which). The CDR3 runs from the conserved cysteine through the conserved F or W.

CDR3 length,J gene,V gene,CDR3 protein
17,TRBJ1-1,TRBV12-5,CASGLVRSGTDNTEAFF
14,TRBJ1-1,TRBV20-1,CSAPPGAMNTEAFF
11,TRBJ2-7,TRBV7-2,CASSSSGEQYF
14,TRBJ1-2,TRBV6-2/TRBV6-3,CASSPPGTGNGYTF
15,TRBJ2-2,TRBV7-9,CASSLAYANTGELFF
13,TRBJ1-2,TRBV6-2/TRBV6-3,CASSYASSYGYTF
12,TRBJ1-1,TRBV20-1,CSANLVGRGAFF
15,TRBJ2-7,TRBV6-5,CASSPGGGDRVEQYF
15,TRBJ2-7,TRBV4-2,CASSSRQGEFYEQYF
14,TRBJ1-6,TRBV27,CASTQTGYNSPHHF
13,TRBJ2-1,TRBV11-3,CASSLSPYNEQFF